This record covers a single T cell receptor beta chain. Its antigen is currently unknown. Trimming cost V 5 bases and J 0 bases, with 5 bases left between them. CDR3 length: 13 amino acids. CDR1 is WNHNN and CDR2 is SYGVQD in the germline V gene (reference sequence). Specified treatment: approximately 18 received Ad26.COV2.S at low or high dose, single or two shots; 5 received placebo; per-sample allocation not given. Samples came from day 63 after the first vaccine or placebo injection. The assay was immunoSEQ multiplex PCR, and TCRdb's table has in-frame clones only and misses some. The sample comprises a few hundred thousand clones, 75% to 95% of which are singletons, and over 9% rests with the top ten. This record belongs to a study of Ad26.COV2.S vaccination and SARS-CoV-2 variants. Study results and limitations: With respect to non-spike TCR breadth, vaccine and placebo recipients were similar.

This chain uses TRBV10-1 with TRBJ2-1; the D is unclear. The origin of this receptor is a person between 18 and 65 years old who received the Ad26.COV2.S COVID-19 vaccine or a placebo. Sequencing was performed on peripheral blood, taken in a trial of Ad26.COV2.S vaccine versus placebo. CDR3: CASSKNSYNEQFF. For the CDR3, the DNA is TGCGCCAGCAGTAAGAACTCCTACAATGAGCAGTTCTTC.